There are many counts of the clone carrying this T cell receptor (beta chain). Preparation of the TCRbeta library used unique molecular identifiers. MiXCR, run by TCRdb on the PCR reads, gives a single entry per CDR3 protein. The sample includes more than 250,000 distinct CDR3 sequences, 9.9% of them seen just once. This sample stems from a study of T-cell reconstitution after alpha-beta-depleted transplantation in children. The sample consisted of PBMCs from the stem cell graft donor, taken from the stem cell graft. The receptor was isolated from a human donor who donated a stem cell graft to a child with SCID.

The chain's CDR3 is CASTRRSGENEKLFF. The DNA of the CDR3 is TGTGCCAGCACACGGAGGTCGGGAGAGAATGAAAAACTGTTTTTT. The V gene is TRBV12-3 or TRBV12-4, the J gene TRBJ1-4, with D hard to call. The length of the CDR3 is 15 residues. The V and J ends lost 7 bases and 5 bases respectively, with 17 bases between them.